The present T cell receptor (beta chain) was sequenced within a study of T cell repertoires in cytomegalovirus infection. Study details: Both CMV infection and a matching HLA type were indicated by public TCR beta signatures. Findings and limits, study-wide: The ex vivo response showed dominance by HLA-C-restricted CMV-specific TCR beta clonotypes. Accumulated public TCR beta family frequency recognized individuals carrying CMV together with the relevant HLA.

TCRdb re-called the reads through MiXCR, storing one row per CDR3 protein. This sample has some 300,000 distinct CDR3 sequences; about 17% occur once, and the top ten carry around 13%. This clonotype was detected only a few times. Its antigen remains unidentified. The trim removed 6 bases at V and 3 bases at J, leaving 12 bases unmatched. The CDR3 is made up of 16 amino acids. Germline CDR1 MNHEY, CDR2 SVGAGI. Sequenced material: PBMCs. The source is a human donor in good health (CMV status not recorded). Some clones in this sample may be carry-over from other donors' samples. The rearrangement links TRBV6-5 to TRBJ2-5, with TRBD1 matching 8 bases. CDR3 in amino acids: CASSPQLTGVKETQYF. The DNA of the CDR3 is TGTGCCAGCAGCCCACAACTGACAGGGGTCAAAGAGACCCAGTACTTC.